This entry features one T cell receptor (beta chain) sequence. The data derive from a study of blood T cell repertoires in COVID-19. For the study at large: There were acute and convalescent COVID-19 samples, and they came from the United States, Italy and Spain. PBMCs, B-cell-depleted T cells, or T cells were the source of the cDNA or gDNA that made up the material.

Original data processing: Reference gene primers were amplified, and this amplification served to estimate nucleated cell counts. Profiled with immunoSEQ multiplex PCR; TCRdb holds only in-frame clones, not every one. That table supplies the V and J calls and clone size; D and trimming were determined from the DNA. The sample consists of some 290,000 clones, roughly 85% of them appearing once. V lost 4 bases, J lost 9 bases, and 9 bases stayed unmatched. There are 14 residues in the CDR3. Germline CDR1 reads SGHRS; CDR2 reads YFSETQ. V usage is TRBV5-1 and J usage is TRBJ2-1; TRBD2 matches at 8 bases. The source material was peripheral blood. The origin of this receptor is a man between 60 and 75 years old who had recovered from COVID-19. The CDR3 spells CASSGRGAVSEQFF. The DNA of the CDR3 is TGCGCCAGCAGCGGGCGGGGGGCGGTAAGTGAGCAGTTCTTC.